The 3 T cell receptor beta chains below all came from one sample that was sequenced in a study of graft-versus-host responses after intestinal transplantation. Clones were sequenced by immunoSEQ multiplex PCR, and TCRdb holds only the in-frame ones, with some missing. This sample has almost 15,000 clones, with almost 70% found just once. Both intraepithelial and lamina propria lymphocytes were released by processing graft tissue. Here the sequenced sample was ileum tissue, taken around 99 weeks after intestinal transplantation. The receptors were sampled from a human patient who received an intestinal transplant, so some T cells may come from the graft donor.

In nucleotides, the CDR3 is TGTGCCAGCAGCCCTTATCAGGGCGCAACTAATGAAAAACTGTTTTTT. Protein: CASSPYQGATNEKLFF. The chain links TRBV5-5 to TRBJ1-4; D is possibly TRBD1 (5 bases). This CDR3 contains 16 residues. The germline V gene has CDR1 SGHKS and CDR2 YYEKEE (reference sequence). Trimming removed 4 bases at V and 0 bases at J, with 13 bases between.

Only a few counts were recorded for this clone. The chain couples TRBV19 to TRBJ1-1; D gene unclear. Trimming removed 3 bases from V and 6 bases from J, with 11 bases in between. The germline V gene encodes CDR1 LNHDA and CDR2 SQIVND (reference sequence). This CDR3 contains 13 residues. CDR3 in amino acids: CASSMSKKSEAFF. CDR3 DNA: TGTGCCAGTAGTATGTCGAAAAAATCTGAAGCTTTCTTT.

The CDR3 spells CASSADRYDQPQHF. CDR3 bases: TGTGCCAGCTCAGCTGACAGATACGATCAGCCCCAGCATTTT. V gene TRBV18 combines with J gene TRBJ1-5; D is perhaps TRBD1 (5 bases). The CDR3 loop spans 14 amino acids. CDR1 is KGHSH, CDR2 LQKENI, per germline. The V end lost 5 bases, the J end lost 5 bases, and 13 bases lay between the germline ends.